This T cell receptor beta chain was retrieved from a study of beta chain features in type 1 diabetes. This clone was seen a few times. Its target is not known. Study-level points and caveats: There was no resolution here of whether HLA type influences TCRB rearrangement.

Sorted CD4+ subsets: naive, central memory, regulatory, stem cell-like memory (CD45RO/CCR7/CD25/CD127/CD95/CD27 panel). What was sequenced were expressed TCRB transcripts, since all of the isolated RNA had been reverse transcribed. The data were produced by immunoSEQ multiplex PCR, yet TCRdb's version contains in-frame clones alone and is incomplete. The data contain about half a million clones, roughly 30% of them singletons. Trimming took off 3 bases at V and 11 bases at J, with 16 bases between the two ends. Germline CDR1 is ENHRY and CDR2 is SYGVKD. The CDR3 loop spans 13 amino acids. The sequence was collected from a man younger than 30 in good health. The V call is TRBV10-3, the J call TRBJ1-1; D is undetermined. The material sequenced was naive CD4+ T cells from blood. The CDR3 here is CAISDATSFGAFF. The CDR3 DNA sequence: TGTGCCATCAGTGACGCCACGTCCTTTGGGGCTTTCTTT.